This T cell receptor beta chain is drawn from a study of T cell responses to AZD1222 COVID-19 vaccine. Study-wide context: Second doses at about 4 or about 12 weeks were pooled. Study results and limitations: Unmutated regions of variants are reportedly targeted by nearly half of spike-specific TCRs. Spike-specific TCRs gained breadth and depth after people received two AZD1222 doses.

Profiling relied on immunoSEQ multiplex PCR, and the TCRdb table lists in-frame clones only, not all of them. Of fewer than 150,000 clones detected, 70% to 90% appear once; the ten largest clones hold about 1.9%. Of note for this clone: Its antigen is as yet unknown.

Per germline, CDR1 SNHLY and CDR2 FYNNEI. Trimming left V 6 bases short and J 6 bases short, with 18 bases between. The CDR3 totals 15 residues. The specimen was peripheral blood, collected on day 0 of AZD1222 vaccination. The receptor's source is an adult in good health. The rearrangement joins TRBV2 to TRBJ1-5; D unresolved. CDR3 loop: CASRGTVRSRQPQHF. The DNA for the CDR3 is TGTGCCAGCAGAGGAACAGTGCGGTCTCGTCAGCCCCAGCATTTT.